One and the same sample provided the 24 T cell receptor beta chains below, sequenced in a study of T cells after somatic rescue of genetic block. Produced via immunoSEQ multiplex PCR; TCRdb's table is partial and in-frame only. The sample has tens of thousands of clones, over 80% seen once; the top ten hold roughly 1.7%. The specimen was peripheral blood mononuclear cells (PBMCs). These receptors originate from a woman aged 18 to 35.

The chain links TRBV28 to TRBJ2-1; 11 bases match TRBD1. The V gene end was trimmed by 5 bases and the J gene end by 7 bases; junction bases not matched to a gene: 16. CDR1 MDHEN and CDR2 SYDVKM come from the germline V gene. The CDR3 covers 18 residues. The CDR3 DNA follows: TGTGCCAGCAGTCCCATAATGGCCGGGGACAGGGGGTTTAATGAGCAGTTCTTC. Its translation is CASSPIMAGDRGFNEQFF. Complete variable domain (other parts from reference TRBV28 and TRBJ2-1): DVKVTQSSRYLVKRTGEKVFLECVQDMDHENMFWYRQDPGLGLRLIYFSYDVKMKEKGDIPEGYSVSREKKERFSLILESASTNQTSMYLCASSPIMAGDRGFNEQFFGPGTRLTVL.

CDR3 protein: CASSIPAGSSYNEQFF. CDR3 coding DNA: TGTGCCAGTAGTATTCCAGCGGGGAGCTCCTACAATGAGCAGTTCTTC. V is TRBV19 and J is TRBJ2-1, with 7 positions matching TRBD2. This CDR3 has 16 amino acids. Germline loops: CDR1 LNHDA, CDR2 SQIVND (reference sequence). V gave up 3 bases and J gave up 0 bases; unmatched junction bases: 5.

The rearrangement uses TRBV7-9 and TRBJ2-1; the match to TRBD1 covers 7 bases. This CDR3 is built from 14 residues. Trimming took 6 bases from V and 8 from J; bases not matched to a gene: 10. Germline-derived CDR1 and CDR2 are SEHNR and FQNEAQ (reference sequence). The CDR3 nucleotides read TGTGCCAGCAGTCGAGACAGGGCCTTCGATGAGCAGTTCTTC. Translated: CASSRDRAFDEQFF.

The chain joins TRBV5-4 to TRBJ2-3, with unresolved D. Per germline, CDR1 SGHNT and CDR2 YYREEE (reference sequence). This CDR3 region has 14 residues. Trimming stripped 3 bases from V and 6 bases from J, with 14 bases between. CDR3 sequence reads: CASSSGGPRDTQYF. CDR3 DNA sequence: TGTGCCAGCAGCTCGGGCGGCCCGCGGGATACGCAGTATTTT.

The chain combines TRBV27 with TRBJ2-7; 12 bases match TRBD2. Germline loops: CDR1 MNHEY, CDR2 SMNVEV (reference sequence). The V segment lost 6 bases and the J segment 0 bases; nucleotides outside the gene matches: 12. The CDR3 extends over 18 amino acids. In nucleotides, the CDR3 is TGTGCCAGCAGCTTCAGGGGCCCGACTAGCGGGAGCTCCTACGAGCAGTACTTC. Protein sequence: CASSFRGPTSGSSYEQYF.

The chain combines TRBV7-9 with TRBJ1-1; 9 bases align to TRBD1. After removal of 5 bases from V and 2 bases from J, the junction contained 6 bases not matched to a gene. Germline V gene lookup returns CDR1 SEHNR and CDR2 FQNEAQ (reference sequence). The CDR3 has 15 residues. CDR3 in DNA: TGTGCCAGCAGCCTCCGGGACAGGGATAACACTGAAGCTTTCTTT. It codes for CASSLRDRDNTEAFF. Drawing the rest from reference TRBV7-9 and TRBJ1-1, the complete variable domain is DTGVSQNPRHKITKRGQNVTFRCDPISEHNRLYWYRQTLGQGPEFLTYFQNEAQLEKSRLLSDRFSAERPKGSFSTLEIQRTEQGDSAMYLCASSLRDRDNTEAFFGQGTRLTVV.

The genes are TRBV6-1 and TRBJ1-1; D possibly corresponds to TRBD1 (5 bases). Between the trimmed V and J ends, which lost 4 bases and 3 bases, there was a span of 9 bases. Germline values: CDR1 MNHNS, CDR2 SASEGT. The length of the CDR3 is 13 residues. The CDR3 loop is CASSAGAHTEAFF. CDR3 coding DNA: TGTGCCAGCAGTGCTGGGGCCCACACTGAAGCTTTCTTT.

The chain uses TRBV10-3 and TRBJ2-5; 7 bases align to TRBD1. From germline, CDR1 is ENHRY and CDR2 SYGVKD. The CDR3 runs to 16 residues. The V segment lost 6 bases and the J segment 5 bases; nucleotides outside the gene matches: 15. The CDR3 DNA sequence: TGTGCCATCAGCAGGGGGAGCAATGTGGGAATGGAGACCCAGTACTTC. This translates into CAISRGSNVGMETQYF.

The J gene is TRBJ2-1, the V gene TRBV28; possible D gene TRBD2, 6 bases. Germline V gene lookup returns CDR1 MDHEN and CDR2 SYDVKM. This CDR3 has 12 amino acids. The V end lost 7 bases, the J end lost 8 bases, and 12 bases lay between the germline ends. CDR3 in amino acids: CASKGLRYEQFF. The CDR3 bases are TGTGCCAGCAAGGGACTTCGGTATGAGCAGTTCTTC.

This rearrangement joins TRBV28 to TRBJ1-5, with unresolved D. CDR1 is MDHEN, CDR2 SYDVKM, per germline. The V gene lost 2 bases and the J gene lost 1 base, with 6 bases spanning the gap. This CDR3 is 14 amino acids long. CDR3 in amino acids: CASSLGGSNQPQHF. For the CDR3, the DNA is TGTGCCAGCAGTTTAGGCGGAAGCAATCAGCCCCAGCATTTT.

The chain joins TRBV7-8 to TRBJ1-4; 8 bases are shared with TRBD1. In germline, CDR1 is SGHVS, CDR2 FQNEAQ. V trimming: 5 bases; J trimming: 4 bases; junction bases outside the gene matches: 3. This CDR3 is 14 amino acids long. For the CDR3, the DNA is TGTGCCAGCAGCCCAGGGGGCAGTAATGAAAAACTGTTTTTT. Its translation: CASSPGGSNEKLFF.

J is TRBJ2-7 and V is TRBV5-6, with a possible D match to TRBD1 (6 bases). Trimming removed 0 bases at V and 5 bases at J, with 9 bases between. Germline assignment: CDR1 SGHDT and CDR2 YYEEEE. The CDR3 has 13 amino acids. The DNA of the CDR3 is TGTGCCAGCAGCTTGGTTAGGGGGAACGAGCAGTACTTC. This encodes CASSLVRGNEQYF.

V gene TRBV6-1 combines with J gene TRBJ2-1; 10 nucleotides agree with TRBD2. CDR1 is MNHNS and CDR2 is SASEGT in the germline V gene. CDR3 length equals 13 residues. V dropped 9 bases and J dropped 10; count of bases not matched to a gene: 9. This CDR3 reads CASKAGGPFEQFF. DNA for the CDR3: TGTGCCAGTAAAGCGGGAGGGCCTTTCGAGCAGTTCTTC.

The chain joins TRBV28 to TRBJ1-1; the D gene is possibly TRBD1 (6 bases). V was trimmed by 3 bases and J by 5 bases, leaving 13 bases between them. Germline values: CDR1 MDHEN, CDR2 SYDVKM. CDR3 length: 14 residues. The CDR3 protein is CASSFGGGRTEAFF. Written as DNA, the CDR3 is TGTGCCAGCAGTTTTGGAGGGGGAAGGACTGAAGCTTTCTTT.

V usage is TRBV4-3 and J usage is TRBJ1-2; 10 bases are shared with TRBD1. Germline values: CDR1 LGHNA, CDR2 YSLEER. Germline trimming cut 0 bases from V and 2 bases from J; bases unmatched to any gene: 9. There are 18 residues in the CDR3. DNA for the CDR3: TGCGCCAGCAGCCAAGAAGTGAGACAGGGGGCGGTCAACTATGGCTACACCTTC. It codes for CASSQEVRQGAVNYGYTF.

The chain combines TRBV10-3 with TRBJ1-1; a possible D gene is TRBD1 (5 bases). The V gene's germline CDR1 is ENHRY and CDR2 SYGVKD. This CDR3 region has 17 residues. V shed 3 bases and J shed 0 bases, with 17 bases lying between them. The CDR3 loop reads CAISDQNRGHLNTEAFF. The CDR3, as DNA: TGTGCCATCAGTGACCAAAACCGAGGACACCTGAACACTGAAGCTTTCTTT.

This clone was detected only a few times. The chain uses TRBV19 and TRBJ1-5, with D perhaps matching TRBD1 (5 bases). This CDR3 region has 15 residues. Germline V gives CDR1 LNHDA, CDR2 SQIVND (reference sequence). V was cut by 7 bases and J by 0 bases, with 13 bases left in between. The CDR3 DNA reads TGTGCCAGTACCGGGGGTCCTCATAGCAATCAGCCCCAGCATTTT. Encoded protein: CASTGGPHSNQPQHF.

The genes are TRBV5-6 and TRBJ2-7; 8 bases line up with TRBD1. The CDR3 is 16 amino acids. Looked up from germline, CDR1 is SGHDT and CDR2 is YYEEEE. The V and J ends lost 3 bases and 6 bases, in that order; junction bases with no gene match: 14. CDR3: CASSYAGQGRWSEQYF. CDR3 sequence (DNA): TGTGCCAGCAGCTACGCTGGACAGGGTCGATGGAGCGAGCAGTACTTC.

The rearrangement joins TRBV5-4 to TRBJ2-7; a weak D match, TRBD2 (5 bases). CDR1 and CDR2 from the germline V gene are SGHNT and YYREEE (reference sequence). V lost 0 bases and J 0 bases, leaving 10 bases between the germline ends. The CDR3 runs 15 residues. DNA of the CDR3: TGTGCCAGCAGCTTGGCCGGGGTCCCCTCCTACGAGCAGTACTTC. Protein sequence: CASSLAGVPSYEQYF.

V and J are TRBV5-4 and TRBJ1-3; D gene ambiguous. Between the trimmed V and J ends, which lost 2 bases and 3 bases, there was a span of 3 bases. This CDR3 is 12 amino acids long. Germline V gene sequence: CDR1 SGHNT, CDR2 YYREEE (reference sequence). The CDR3 loop is CASSLGGNTIYF. The CDR3, as DNA: TGTGCCAGCAGCTTAGGTGGAAACACCATATATTTT.

The J gene is TRBJ2-7, the V gene TRBV27; D call uncertain. V was cut by 8 bases and J by 6 bases, with 17 bases left in between. CDR3 length equals 13 residues. CDR1 MNHEY and CDR2 SMNVEV come from the germline V gene (reference sequence). CDR3 amino acids: CASGLSEICEQYF. The CDR3 coding sequence is TGTGCCAGCGGTCTCTCGGAGATCTGCGAGCAGTACTTC.

The CDR3 DNA follows: TGTGCCAGCAGTGAAGGTGTAGCGGGGTCTGGCACAGATACGCAGTATTTT. As protein: CASSEGVAGSGTDTQYF. The chain is built from TRBV6-4 and TRBJ2-3; 8 bases map to TRBD2. Germline values: CDR1 MRHNA, CDR2 SNTAGT. The ends lost 3 bases at V and 1 base at J; junction bases unmatched: 9. The CDR3 contains 17 residues.

The rearrangement joins TRBV11-2 to TRBJ2-1, with 7 bases aligning to TRBD1. The CDR3 is 15 residues long. J gave up 9 bases and V 6 bases, and 14 bases lay outside the gene matches. Germline V gene lookup returns CDR1 SGHAT and CDR2 FQNNGV. In nucleotides, the CDR3 is TGTGCCAGCAGATCCCCTAGGGGGCCTGCAGGTGAGCAGTTCTTC. It translates to CASRSPRGPAGEQFF.

The chain recombines TRBV29-1 with TRBJ2-7; TRBD1 might be the D (5 bases). The V gene lost 1 base and the J gene lost 5 bases, with 15 bases spanning the gap. The CDR3 sequence is 14 residues long. The V gene's germline CDR1 is SQVTM and CDR2 ANQGSEA. The CDR3 bases are TGCAGCGTTGAAGCCCCTGTTGGCAGGGACGAGCAGTACTTC. This sequence encodes CSVEAPVGRDEQYF.